Each of the 24 T cell receptor beta chains below was sequenced from the same sample in a study of blood T cell repertoires in COVID-19. Method: immunoSEQ multiplex PCR; TCRdb's copy keeps in-frame clones and lacks some. The sample lists about 170,000 clones; 90% to 95% were seen once. Sample: peripheral blood. The receptors stem from a woman in her forties or fifties with acute or convalescent COVID-19.

V gene TRBV28 combines with J gene TRBJ2-7; D is perhaps TRBD2 (5 bases). The germline V gene encodes CDR1 MDHEN and CDR2 SYDVKM. V shed 5 bases and J shed 3 bases, with 14 bases lying between them. The CDR3 sequence is 14 residues long. The DNA for the CDR3 is TGTGCCAGCAGTCCGGGGATAGGTGGCTACGAGCAGTACTTC. Translated: CASSPGIGGYEQYF.

The chain employs TRBV12-3 or TRBV12-4 and TRBJ1-1; no reliable D call. The CDR3 loop spans 13 amino acids. Trimming took 8 bases from V and 0 from J, leaving 10 bases between them. The CDR3 coding sequence is TGTGCCAGCCAAGCGGGGTTGAACACTGAAGCTTTCTTT. Protein sequence: CASQAGLNTEAFF.

The V gene is TRBV28, the J gene TRBJ1-5; 8 positions agree with TRBD1. The germline CDR1 and CDR2 sequences are MDHEN and SYDVKM. Losses at the gene ends were 5 bases for V and 4 bases for J; bases not matched to a gene: 7. The CDR3 loop spans 15 amino acids. DNA for the CDR3: TGTGCCAGCAGTCCAGGGGGCGCGGGAAATCAGCCCCAGCATTTT. It yields the protein CASSPGGAGNQPQHF.

The V call is TRBV4-2, the J call TRBJ2-7; 10 bases agree with TRBD1. CDR3 length: 15 amino acids. V lost 3 bases and J lost 2; bases outside the gene matches: 4. The germline CDR1 and CDR2 sequences are LGHNA and YNFKEQ. The CDR3 DNA follows: TGTGCCAGCAGCCACGGGACAGGGGTTACCTACGAGCAGTACTTC. Residues: CASSHGTGVTYEQYF.

The V call is TRBV19, the J call TRBJ1-4; D unclear. Trimming removed 8 bases at V and 4 bases at J, with 11 bases between. CDR1 and CDR2 from the germline V gene are LNHDA and SQIVND (reference sequence). The CDR3 contains 13 residues. CDR3 amino acids: CASLGGFNEKLFF. In DNA form, the CDR3 reads TGTGCCAGTCTGGGAGGCTTTAATGAAAAACTGTTTTTT. Full variable domain (rest looked up from reference TRBV19 and TRBJ1-4): DGGITQSPKYLFRKEGQNVTLSCEQNLNHDAMYWYRQDPGQGLRLIYYSQIVNDFQKGDIAEGYSVSREKKESFPLTVTSAQKNPTAFYLCASLGGFNEKLFFGSGTQLSVL.

The chain carries TRBV12-3 or TRBV12-4 and TRBJ1-1, with D hard to call. CDR3 length: 12 amino acids. V lost 1 base, J lost 10 bases, and 10 bases lay in between. The chain's CDR3 is CASSLDGRGAFF. Here the CDR3 DNA reads TGTGCCAGCAGTTTAGACGGGAGAGGAGCTTTCTTT.

The V and J genes are TRBV19 and TRBJ1-1, with D unresolved. The V gene lost 5 bases and the J gene lost 1 base, with 8 bases spanning the gap. Germline V gives CDR1 LNHDA, CDR2 SQIVND (reference sequence). This CDR3 region has 13 residues. This chain's CDR3 is CASSDGKNTEAFF. The CDR3 bases are TGTGCCAGTAGTGACGGGAAGAACACTGAAGCTTTCTTT. The variable domain in full, completed from reference TRBV19 and TRBJ1-1, reads DGGITQSPKYLFRKEGQNVTLSCEQNLNHDAMYWYRQDPGQGLRLIYYSQIVNDFQKGDIAEGYSVSREKKESFPLTVTSAQKNPTAFYLCASSDGKNTEAFFGQGTRLTVV.

The genes are TRBV19 and TRBJ1-5; 12 nucleotides align to TRBD1. Germline values: CDR1 LNHDA, CDR2 SQIVND (reference sequence). The CDR3 sequence is 14 residues long. V lost 9 bases, J lost 6 bases, and 6 bases stayed unmatched. This CDR3 is CASRDRGLSQPQHF. CDR3 in DNA: TGTGCCAGCCGGGACAGGGGGCTTAGTCAGCCCCAGCATTTT.

CDR3 in DNA: TGTGCCAGCAGCTCACGCCCGGGGGGTGAGTTGAACACTGAAGCTTTCTTT. Translated: CASSSRPGGELNTEAFF. V and J are TRBV13 and TRBJ1-1, with a tentative D call TRBD1 (5 bases). The CDR3 runs 17 residues. Germline values: CDR1 PRHDT, CDR2 FYEKMQ (reference sequence). The ends were cut back, 4 bases at V and 0 bases at J, with 18 bases in the middle.

The rearrangement joins TRBV20-1 to TRBJ1-2; possibly TRBD1 for D (5 bases). The V end lost 3 bases, the J end lost 3 bases, and 11 bases lay between the germline ends. The CDR3 consists of 13 residues. Germline V gene sequence: CDR1 DFQATT, CDR2 SNEGSKA (reference sequence). CDR3 nucleotide sequence: TGCAGTGCTAGTAATGGGGCGGACTATGGCTACACCTTC. It specifies CSASNGADYGYTF.

This chain connects TRBV28 to TRBJ2-2, with 7 bases lining up with TRBD1. CDR3 length: 14 residues. The germline V gene encodes CDR1 MDHEN and CDR2 SYDVKM. J lost 4 bases, V lost 5 bases, and 4 bases had no gene match. CDR3 residues: CASSKQGTTGELFF. Here the CDR3 DNA reads TGTGCCAGCAGTAAACAGGGGACCACCGGGGAGCTGTTTTTT.

The rearrangement links TRBV30 to TRBJ1-5, with a tentative D call TRBD1 (6 bases). V shed 1 base and J shed 0 bases, with 13 bases lying between them. The CDR3 is made up of 16 amino acids. Germline V gene sequence: CDR1 GTSNPN, CDR2 SVGIG (reference sequence). This CDR3 reads CAWSAGATLSNQPQHF. The DNA of the CDR3 is TGTGCCTGGAGTGCAGGGGCTACCCTTAGCAATCAGCCCCAGCATTTT.

The J gene is TRBJ1-2, the V gene TRBV28; D is unresolved. There are 12 residues in the CDR3. Deletions cut 3 bases from V and 8 bases from J, with 10 bases between. Germline V gives CDR1 MDHEN, CDR2 SYDVKM. CDR3 in DNA: TGTGCCAGCAGTTTTACAGTAAACGGCTACACCTTC. Amino acids: CASSFTVNGYTF.

This rearrangement joins TRBV2 to TRBJ1-6, with a tentative D call TRBD1 (6 bases). Looked up from germline, CDR1 is SNHLY and CDR2 is FYNNEI. The CDR3 length is 13 residues. V lost 8 bases and J lost 8, with 13 bases in between. Written as DNA, the CDR3 is TGTGCCAGCTATACAGGGTTCGATTCACCCCTCCACTTT. It codes for CASYTGFDSPLHF.

The V and J genes are TRBV25-1 and TRBJ1-2; D is undetermined. CDR3 size: 15 residues. Trimming cost V 6 bases and J 5 bases, with 19 bases left between them. Germline lookup yields CDR1 MGHDK and CDR2 SYGVNS. CDR3 DNA: TGTGCCAGCAGCCGTGACTCCCAAGGAGTATATGGCTACACCTTC. Residues: CASSRDSQGVYGYTF.

This clone was detected only once. V and J are TRBV10-3 and TRBJ2-6; D is undetermined. This CDR3 has 16 residues. Germline CDR1 and CDR2: ENHRY and SYGVKD. The V end was cut by 5 bases, the J end by 2 bases, with 13 bases between. The CDR3 DNA sequence: TGTGCCATCAGTCCGAACTCCCTGGCTGGGGCCAACGTCCTGACTTTC. Encoded protein: CAISPNSLAGANVLTF.

The rearrangement uses TRBV10-3 and TRBJ1-2; 8 nucleotides match TRBD1. The CDR3 sequence is 15 residues long. J lost 4 bases, V lost 5 bases, and 9 bases had no gene match. Germline loops: CDR1 ENHRY, CDR2 SYGVKD. The chain's CDR3 is CAISPDRELLYGYTF. The DNA for the CDR3 is TGTGCCATCAGTCCGGACAGGGAACTCCTCTATGGCTACACCTTC.

This clone has more than one count but fewer than ten. The chain combines TRBV7-8 with TRBJ2-7; TRBD1 matches 7 bases. The ends lost 5 bases at V and 4 bases at J; junction bases unmatched: 11. The CDR3 contains 15 residues. In germline, CDR1 is SGHVS, CDR2 FQNEAQ. Here the CDR3 reads CASSPGTVIGYEQYF. CDR3 DNA: TGTGCCAGCAGCCCCGGGACAGTGATAGGGTACGAGCAGTACTTC.

V gene TRBV4-3 combines with J gene TRBJ1-1; D is possibly TRBD1 (6 bases). V was pared by 4 bases and J by 4 bases, with 13 bases between. CDR3 length: 14 residues. CDR1 and CDR2 from the germline V gene are LGHNA and YSLEER. The CDR3 coding sequence is TGCGCCAGCAGCCTTGGACCGACAGGCACTGAAGCTTTCTTT. This sequence encodes CASSLGPTGTEAFF.

The chain couples TRBV7-2 to TRBJ2-5, with D possibly TRBD1 on 6 matching bases. Trimming cost V 3 bases and J 5 bases, with 13 bases left between them. Germline V lookup: CDR1 SGHTA, CDR2 FQGNSA. The CDR3 has 14 amino acids. CDR3 amino acids: CASSFRDTVETQYF. The DNA for the CDR3 is TGTGCCAGCAGCTTCCGGGACACAGTCGAGACCCAGTACTTC.

The V call is TRBV4-1, the J call TRBJ2-5, with D unresolved. CDR3 size: 17 residues. Germline assignment: CDR1 MGHRA and CDR2 YSYEKL. V was pared by 0 bases and J by 1 base, with 15 bases between. CDR3 sequence (DNA): TGCGCCAGCAGCCAAGATCCAGGTCGCCCCTTCCAAGAGACCCAGTACTTC. Protein sequence: CASSQDPGRPFQETQYF.

The chain is built from TRBV24-1 and TRBJ2-3; D is perhaps TRBD2 (6 bases). Germline CDR1 is KGHDR and CDR2 is SFDVKD. The V end was cut by 3 bases, the J end by 3 bases, with 9 bases between. The CDR3 consists of 14 residues. The CDR3: CATSDMGRTDTQYF. The CDR3 DNA reads as TGTGCCACCAGTGATATGGGGAGGACAGATACGCAGTATTTT.

The gene calls are TRBV24-1 and TRBJ2-6; D perhaps matches TRBD1 (6 bases). The germline V gene has CDR1 KGHDR and CDR2 SFDVKD. The CDR3 contains 19 residues. V dropped 5 bases and J dropped 0 bases, with 19 bases sitting between them. CDR3 loop: CATSASWGQGTSGANVLTF. CDR3 DNA sequence: TGTGCCACCAGTGCCAGTTGGGGGCAGGGGACCTCTGGGGCCAACGTCCTGACTTTC.

This chain uses TRBV27 with TRBJ1-6; tentatively, D is TRBD1 (5 bases). Germline V gene lookup returns CDR1 MNHEY and CDR2 SMNVEV (reference sequence). V lost 5 bases, J lost 9 bases, and 14 bases lay in between. This CDR3 comprises 14 residues. The CDR3 loop is CASSPGGEGSPLHF. DNA of the CDR3: TGTGCCAGCAGTCCCGGGGGGGAAGGTTCACCCCTCCACTTT.